These 9 T cell receptor beta chains share one sample of origin, sequenced in a study of graft-versus-host responses after intestinal transplantation. Once graft tissue had been processed, intraepithelial and lamina propria lymphocytes were released. TCRdb's table, derived via immunoSEQ multiplex PCR, lists solely in-frame clones and lacks some. Among about 7,700 clones listed, about 68% were seen once. Sequencing used ileum tissue, obtained 226 days after intestinal transplant. The source of these receptors is a human patient who received an intestinal transplant, so some T cells may come from the graft donor.

This clone was seen a few times. The J gene is TRBJ2-7, the V gene TRBV6-5; 7 bases are shared with TRBD2. The CDR3 is 15 residues long. Germline CDR1 is MNHEY and CDR2 is SVGAGI. Trimming cost V 0 bases and J 4 bases; bases outside gene matches: 6. CDR3 region: CASSYSGGSVYEQYF. CDR3 in DNA: TGTGCCAGCAGTTACTCGGGCGGGAGCGTGTACGAGCAGTACTTC.

The rearrangement links TRBV6-1 to TRBJ1-2; D might be TRBD1 (5 bases). Germline V gives CDR1 MNHNS, CDR2 SASEGT. CDR3 size: 14 residues. With 0 bases removed from V and 4 bases from J, the gap between germline ends came to 9 bases. CDR3 loop: CASSEAGVSYGYTF. The CDR3 DNA follows: TGTGCCAGCAGTGAAGCAGGGGTGTCCTATGGCTACACCTTC.

V is TRBV6-6 and J is TRBJ2-7; D is possibly TRBD1 (6 bases). Germline CDR1 reads MNHNY; CDR2 reads SVGAGI (reference sequence). The CDR3 length is 13 residues. V lost 5 bases, J lost 5 bases, and 13 bases lay in between. CDR3 region: CASSDPQGDEQYF. CDR3 bases: TGTGCCAGCAGTGATCCACAGGGCGACGAGCAGTACTTC.

The chain carries TRBV5-1 and TRBJ2-7; 11 bases match TRBD1. The CDR3 totals 16 residues. The V segment lost 3 bases and the J segment 3 bases; nucleotides outside the gene matches: 8. The germline V gene encodes CDR1 SGHRS and CDR2 YFSETQ. The CDR3 DNA is TGCGCCAGCAGCTCATCCGGGACAGGGGGACGCTACGAGCAGTACTTC. It encodes CASSSSGTGGRYEQYF. Full variable domain (rest looked up from reference TRBV5-1 and TRBJ2-7): KAGVTQTPRYLIKTRGQQVTLSCSPISGHRSVSWYQQTPGQGLQFLFEYFSETQRNKGNFPGRFSGRQFSNSRSEMNVSTLELGDSALYLCASSSSGTGGRYEQYFGPGTRLTVT.

V and J are TRBV10-1 and TRBJ2-2, with 9 bases that match TRBD2. The length of the CDR3 is 14 residues. J gave up 4 bases and V 6 bases, and 3 bases lay outside the gene matches. Germline V lookup: CDR1 WNHNN, CDR2 SYGVQD (reference sequence). The CDR3 sequence is CASRGGGATGELFF. Here the CDR3 DNA reads TGCGCCAGCAGGGGCGGGGGGGCCACCGGGGAGCTGTTTTTT.

The V call is TRBV6-5, the J call TRBJ2-5; TRBD1 might be the D (6 bases). CDR3 length: 16 residues. Trimming stripped 3 bases from V and 4 bases from J, with 18 bases between. In germline, CDR1 is MNHEY, CDR2 SVGAGI. In DNA, the CDR3 is TGTGCCAGCAGTTATGGGGAACAGGGCGCGGGAGAGACCCAGTACTTC. Amino acids: CASSYGEQGAGETQYF.

The J gene is TRBJ2-1, the V gene TRBV25-1; 7 bases match TRBD2. V was clipped by 1 base and J by 5 bases; unmatched bases: 8. CDR3 length: 16 amino acids. CDR1 and CDR2 (germline): MGHDK, SYGVNS. DNA for the CDR3: TGTGCCAGCAGTGAATTTAGTGGGAGGGCGAACAATGAGCAGTTCTTC. Translation: CASSEFSGRANNEQFF.

V and J are TRBV6-6 and TRBJ1-1, with TRBD1 matching over 9 bases. V lost 0 bases to trimming and J lost 4 bases; unmatched junction nucleotides: 0. The germline V gene encodes CDR1 MNHNY and CDR2 SVGAGI (reference sequence). The CDR3 consists of 14 residues. CDR3 in amino acids: CASSYSGQGTEAFF. Written as DNA, the CDR3 is TGTGCCAGCAGTTACTCGGGACAGGGCACTGAAGCTTTCTTT.

The chain combines TRBV7-9 with TRBJ2-2, with TRBD2 matching 10 bases. Per germline, CDR1 SEHNR and CDR2 FQNEAQ (reference sequence). V shed 4 bases, J shed 3 bases, and the junction held 11 bases outside the gene matches. This CDR3 has 18 amino acids. The CDR3: CASSSSPMLAGDTGELFF. Here the CDR3 DNA reads TGTGCCAGCAGCTCTAGCCCTATGCTAGCGGGAGACACCGGGGAGCTGTTTTTT.